The 3 T cell receptor beta chains below come from one sample, sequenced in a study of shared clonotypes between healthy human individuals. Measured with immunoSEQ multiplex PCR; TCRdb has only the in-frame clones, and not every one. The sample records about 680,000 clones, around 67% being singletons. Specimen: memory CD4+ T cells sorted from blood. Subset here: CD45RA-negative fraction. The receptors here all came from a woman aged 25 to 39 in good health.

This clone was seen a few times. This chain links TRBV6-1 with TRBJ2-7, with 13 bases identical to TRBD2. Trimming removed 8 bases from V and 5 bases from J; junction bases left unmatched: 6. Germline V CDR1 and CDR2: MNHNS, SASEGT. The CDR3 is 14 amino acids. The CDR3 is CASGGLAGEDEQYF. CDR3 in DNA: TGTGCCAGCGGAGGACTAGCGGGAGAGGACGAGCAGTACTTC.

The chain couples TRBV28 to TRBJ2-1; TRBD1 agrees at 10 bases. CDR1 and CDR2 (germline): MDHEN, SYDVKM. The CDR3 has 14 residues. The J segment lost 3 bases and the V segment lost 8 bases, leaving 4 bases of the junction unmatched. The chain's CDR3 is CASRRTGGYNEQFF. The CDR3 DNA is TGTGCCAGCCGAAGGACAGGGGGCTACAATGAGCAGTTCTTC.

This rearrangement joins TRBV5-6 to TRBJ1-5; D gene uncertain. This CDR3 spans 15 amino acids. Trimming stripped 1 base from V and 4 bases from J, with 12 bases between. Germline CDR1 reads SGHDT; CDR2 reads YYEEEE. Here the CDR3 reads CASSLYKTSNQPQHF. The CDR3, as DNA: TGTGCCAGCAGCTTGTATAAGACGTCGAATCAGCCCCAGCATTTT. Variable domain in full (rest from reference TRBV5-6 and TRBJ1-5): DAGVTQSPTHLIKTRGQQVTLRCSPKSGHDTVSWYQQALGQGPQFIFQYYEEEERQRGNFPDRFSGHQFPNYSSELNVNALLLGDSALYLCASSLYKTSNQPQHFGDGTRLSIL.